The next 5 T cell receptor beta chains were all read from a single sample in a study of T cell repertoires in cytomegalovirus infection. No antigen has been identified for these receptors. In TCRdb, the reads were re-called with MiXCR into one record per CDR3 protein. Here the sample spans around 300,000 distinct CDR3 sequences, more than 20% being singletons. The sample was cultured PBMCs, taken from culture after CMV antigen stimulation. These receptors were collected from a human donor in good health (CMV status not recorded). Some clones in this sample may be carry-over from other donors' samples.

V gene TRBV11-2 combines with J gene TRBJ2-7; no firm D call. The ends were cut back, 0 bases at V and 6 bases at J, with 15 bases in the middle. The CDR3 is 15 amino acids. Germline V gives CDR1 SGHAT, CDR2 FQNNGV. The CDR3 is CASSLDPSFSSEQYV. In DNA, the CDR3 is TGTGCCAGCAGCTTAGACCCATCTTTCAGCTCCGAGCAGTACGTC.

This clonotype was seen only a few times. The chain combines TRBV12-5 with TRBJ2-2, with D perhaps matching TRBD2 (6 bases). Trimming took 5 bases from V and 5 from J, leaving 24 bases between them. From germline, CDR1 is LGHNT and CDR2 FRNRAP. This CDR3 contains 18 residues. The DNA of the CDR3 is TGTGCTAGTGGTCATCCCCACCATAGCGCCGCGGGAACCGGGGAGCTGTTTTTT. Translation: CASGHPHHSAAGTGELFF.

The chain recombines TRBV28 with TRBJ2-3; D assignment may be TRBD1 or TRBD2 (5 bases each). Germline values: CDR1 MDHEN, CDR2 SYDVKM. This CDR3 is 15 amino acids long. Trimming cost V 8 bases and J 8 bases, with 23 bases left between them. CDR3 DNA: TGTGCCAGCGGAACCGGGACGGGCTTTTTGGGTACGCAGTATTTT. Translation gives CASGTGTGFLGTQYF. Variable domain in full (rest from reference TRBV28 and TRBJ2-3): DVKVTQSSRYLVKRTGEKVFLECVQDMDHENMFWYRQDPGLGLRLIYFSYDVKMKEKGDIPEGYSVSREKKERFSLILESASTNQTSMYLCASGTGTGFLGTQYFGPGTRLTVL.

This clonotype has just a few counts. The chain employs TRBV28 and TRBJ2-2, with 11 bases aligning to TRBD2. V gave up 5 bases and J gave up 1 base; unmatched junction bases: 3. This CDR3 has 16 amino acids. The germline V gene encodes CDR1 MDHEN and CDR2 SYDVKM. CDR3 coding DNA: TGTGCCAGCAGTGTGACTAGCGGGATGAACACCGGGGAGCTGTTTTTT. Protein sequence: CASSVTSGMNTGELFF.

This clonotype came up a few times. The V gene is TRBV28, the J gene TRBJ2-1, with D hard to call. Germline loops: CDR1 MDHEN, CDR2 SYDVKM. Trimming shortened V by 6 bases and J by 5 bases, and 14 bases separated the two germline ends. This CDR3 is built from 14 residues. The CDR3 loop is CASRGPLPHNEQFF. CDR3 bases: TGTGCCAGCAGAGGTCCGCTGCCGCACAATGAGCAGTTCTTC. Variable domain in full (rest from reference TRBV28 and TRBJ2-1): DVKVTQSSRYLVKRTGEKVFLECVQDMDHENMFWYRQDPGLGLRLIYFSYDVKMKEKGDIPEGYSVSREKKERFSLILESASTNQTSMYLCASRGPLPHNEQFFGPGTRLTVL.